A single sample gave rise to the 13 T cell receptor beta chains below, sequenced in a study of T cell changes during pregnancy in multiple sclerosis. Generated by immunoSEQ multiplex PCR, the TCRdb table keeps only in-frame clones and is missing some. The data show about 110,000 clones, approximately 90% seen once. Sample: peripheral blood, taken after pregnancy. These receptor sequences come from a female donor with multiple sclerosis, enrolled in a pregnancy study.

This clone was counted a single time. The rearrangement joins TRBV19 to TRBJ2-7, with D unclear. The V end was cut by 7 bases, the J end by 3 bases, with 16 bases between. Germline V CDR1 and CDR2: LNHDA, SQIVND (reference sequence). The CDR3 sequence is 14 residues long. The DNA for the CDR3 is TGTGCCAGTAATCCCTCCGGTACGGGCTACGAGCAGTACTTC. This codes for CASNPSGTGYEQYF.

V usage is TRBV7-6 and J usage is TRBJ2-4, with 9 bases matching TRBD2. Germline V gene lookup returns CDR1 SGHVS and CDR2 FNYEAQ. After removal of 1 base from V and 8 bases from J, the junction contained 6 bases not matched to a gene. The CDR3 extends over 15 amino acids. The DNA of the CDR3 is TGTGCCAGCAGCTTAGGGGCGGGAGGGGGGGACATTCAGTACTTC. This encodes CASSLGAGGGDIQYF.

The chain joins TRBV2 to TRBJ1-2, with a possible D match to TRBD1 (5 bases). V was clipped by 4 bases and J by 6 bases, with 15 bases between them. The CDR3 totals 14 residues. Looked up from germline, CDR1 is SNHLY and CDR2 is FYNNEI. Here the CDR3 reads CASSVKWQGNGYTF. CDR3 in DNA: TGTGCCAGCAGTGTAAAGTGGCAGGGTAATGGCTACACCTTC.

V is TRBV6-4 and J is TRBJ1-2, with a possible D match to TRBD1 (6 bases). The CDR3 runs 13 residues. V lost 9 bases and J 8 bases, leaving 19 bases between the germline ends. Germline V lookup: CDR1 MRHNA, CDR2 SNTAGT. This CDR3 reads CARAQQGIEGYTF. For the CDR3, the DNA is TGTGCCAGAGCCCAACAGGGCATAGAGGGCTACACCTTC.

The chain has TRBV2 and TRBJ2-2; D is possibly TRBD1 (5 bases). CDR3 length: 15 residues. The germline V gene encodes CDR1 SNHLY and CDR2 FYNNEI. The V end lost 0 bases, the J end lost 4 bases, and 9 bases lay between the germline ends. CDR3 amino acids: CASSEALGATGELFF. The CDR3 nucleotides are TGTGCCAGCAGTGAAGCGCTAGGGGCCACCGGGGAGCTGTTTTTT.

As concerns this clone: One junction end disagrees with the germline gene, perhaps due to a read error. This chain connects TRBV14 to TRBJ2-7; 8 nucleotides line up with TRBD1. This CDR3 has 14 residues. Germline V CDR1 and CDR2: SGHDN, FVKESK. As DNA, the CDR3 is TGTGCCAGCAGCCCAACTCGCCCCGACAGGGGTCCGCACTTC. This encodes CASSPTRPDRGPHF.

This rearrangement joins TRBV6-1 to TRBJ1-5; 9 bases match TRBD1. The CDR3 runs 14 residues. CDR1 is MNHNS, CDR2 SASEGT, per germline. V lost 6 bases, J lost 5 bases, and 5 bases stayed unmatched. The CDR3 DNA follows: TGTGCCAGCAGCGACCGGGACAGGGATCAGCCCCAGCATTTT. This encodes CASSDRDRDQPQHF.

The chain employs TRBV6-5 and TRBJ2-5; the match to TRBD2 covers 7 bases. Trimming removed 6 bases from V and 4 bases from J; junction bases left unmatched: 8. This CDR3 contains 14 residues. From germline, CDR1 is MNHEY and CDR2 SVGAGI. The CDR3 reads CASSRRGVGETQYF. CDR3 coding DNA: TGTGCCAGCAGCCGCCGGGGGGTTGGAGAGACCCAGTACTTC.

The chain employs TRBV5-4 and TRBJ2-6; a possible D gene is TRBD2 (5 bases). V shed 4 bases and J shed 2 bases, with 10 bases lying between them. Germline CDR1 and CDR2: SGHNT and YYREEE (reference sequence). This CDR3 contains 15 residues. The CDR3 is CASSRTVTGANVLTF. The CDR3 DNA reads TGTGCCAGCAGCAGGACTGTCACTGGGGCCAACGTCCTGACTTTC.

The chain recombines TRBV9 with TRBJ1-2; 9 nucleotides line up with TRBD1. Germline assignment: CDR1 SGDLS and CDR2 YYNGEE. Trimming at V came to 3 bases and at J to 0 bases, leaving 9 bases not matched to a gene. The CDR3 length is 17 residues. The CDR3 DNA reads as TGTGCCAGCAGCGGACAATTGGACAGGGGAGCTAACTATGGCTACACCTTC. This codes for CASSGQLDRGANYGYTF.

V is TRBV5-1 and J is TRBJ1-4, with D possibly matching TRBD1 (6 bases). The germline CDR1 and CDR2 sequences are SGHRS and YFSETQ. The V end lost 3 bases, the J end lost 4 bases, and 10 bases lay between the germline ends. CDR3 size: 14 residues. The DNA of the CDR3 is TGCGCCAGCAGCTCGGGACACGTTAATGAAAAACTGTTTTTT. Encoded protein: CASSSGHVNEKLFF.

This rearrangement joins TRBV5-4 to TRBJ1-1; D may be TRBD1 (6 bases). The V gene lost 2 bases and the J gene lost 3 bases, with 11 bases spanning the gap. Per the germline V gene, CDR1 is SGHNT and CDR2 is YYREEE (reference sequence). CDR3 length: 14 amino acids. This chain's CDR3 is CASSLGQYYTEAFF. DNA of the CDR3: TGTGCCAGCAGCTTAGGACAGTATTACACTGAAGCTTTCTTT.

The chain is built from TRBV18 and TRBJ2-5; TRBD2 agrees at 10 bases. The V gene end was trimmed by 3 bases and the J gene end by 5 bases; junction bases not matched to a gene: 9. The CDR3 totals 16 residues. Germline-derived CDR1 and CDR2 are KGHSH and LQKENI. DNA of the CDR3: TGTGCCAGCTCACCGCTAGCGGGGGCGATTAGGGAGACCCAGTACTTC. Translation gives CASSPLAGAIRETQYF.